A single count supports the clone carrying this T cell receptor (beta chain). The repertoire was sequenced with immunoSEQ multiplex PCR; TCRdb's copy has only in-frame clones and lacks some. This table holds approximately 120,000 clones, roughly 90% found once. These data belong to a study of T cell responses to AZD1222 COVID-19 vaccine. V shed 0 bases and J shed 3 bases, with 12 bases lying between them. The CDR3 is 16 amino acids. Germline V lookup: CDR1 MNHEY, CDR2 SVGAGI. The chain employs TRBV6-5 and TRBJ1-3, with TRBD1 as a possible D gene (6 bases). This receptor was taken from an adult in good health. The material was peripheral blood, obtained on day 0 of AZD1222 vaccination. CDR3 in amino acids: CASSYSSRGLGNTIYF. The CDR3 DNA reads as TGTGCCAGCAGTTACTCGTCGCGGGGGCTTGGAAACACCATATATTTT.